This T cell receptor beta chain emerged from a study of radiation and T cells in renal cell carcinoma. Whole-study findings and limits: In blood, top tumor clones expanded by 2 weeks, shrinking by 4. Without pretreatment biopsies, baseline tumor clonotype presence was undetermined.

Between the trimmed V and J ends, which lost 8 bases and 9 bases, there was a span of 11 bases. The CDR3 loop spans 11 amino acids. CDR1 SNHLY and CDR2 FYNNEI come from the germline V gene. As to this clone: What it recognizes is unknown.

Profiled with immunoSEQ multiplex PCR; TCRdb holds only in-frame clones, not every one. Among around 30,000 clones listed, over 70% were seen once. Time point indicated: blood 4 weeks post-SBRT, at nephrectomy. Treatment reported: 15 Gy SBRT to primary tumor, nephrectomy 4 weeks later. Nephrectomy followed 15 Gy stereotactic body radiation by 4 weeks. The chain is built from TRBV2 and TRBJ2-1; D ambiguous. Material: blood, obtained from a patient whose treatment included radiotherapy and nephrectomy. This receptor was taken from a man in his sixties with renal cell carcinoma. CDR3 protein: CASSGRIEQFF. In DNA, the CDR3 is TGTGCCAGCTCGGGCAGGATTGAGCAGTTCTTC.